These 29 T cell receptor beta chains were all obtained from the same sample, sequenced in a study of T-cell reconstitution after alpha-beta-depleted transplantation in children. Preparation of the TCRbeta library used unique molecular identifiers. TCRdb re-analysed the PCR reads in MiXCR, keeping a single row per CDR3 protein. This sample has about 980,000 distinct CDR3 sequences, with roughly 29% found just once. The sample was PBMCs, mostly from graft donor cells, taken 360 days after TCRalphabeta/CD19-depleted stem cell transplant. The receptor source for this set is a boy younger than two who had a stem cell transplant for SCID, so the T cells may come from the graft donor.

The chain has TRBV6-1 and TRBJ2-2, with D perhaps TRBD1 (6 bases). CDR1 and CDR2 from the germline V gene are MNHNS and SASEGT. The length of the CDR3 is 15 residues. V was trimmed by 4 bases and J by 4 bases, leaving 13 bases between them. CDR3 loop: CASSVVRGSTGELFF. DNA for the CDR3: TGTGCCAGCAGTGTCGTCAGGGGAAGCACCGGGGAGCTGTTTTTT.

The chain links TRBV30 to TRBJ2-3, with 8 positions matching TRBD1. This CDR3 region has 15 residues. Trimming took 0 bases from V and 8 from J; bases not matched to a gene: 10. CDR1 and CDR2 from the germline V gene are GTSNPN and SVGIG (reference sequence). This chain's CDR3 is CAWSVRGQVAITQYF. The CDR3 DNA reads as TGTGCCTGGAGTGTACGGGGACAGGTTGCGATTACGCAGTATTTT.

This chain connects TRBV3-1 to TRBJ2-1; TRBD2 matches 7 bases. V lost 2 bases and J lost 5; bases outside the gene matches: 9. In germline, CDR1 is LGHDT, CDR2 YNNKEL (reference sequence). The CDR3 is 16 amino acids. The CDR3 here is CASSQRAGTTHNEQFF. For the CDR3, the DNA is TGTGCCAGCAGCCAACGAGCCGGGACTACACACAATGAGCAGTTCTTC.

Here the CDR3 DNA reads TGTGCCAGCAGCCTCTTCCCGGCCAACGTCCTGACTTTC. Encoded protein: CASSLFPANVLTF. The chain has TRBV12-3 or TRBV12-4 and TRBJ2-6, with D unclear. Trimming shortened V by 6 bases and J by 6 bases, and 9 bases separated the two germline ends. CDR3 length: 13 residues.

The V and J genes are TRBV12-3 or TRBV12-4 and TRBJ2-5, with TRBD1 matching over 7 bases. This CDR3 contains 15 residues. V lost 1 base to trimming and J lost 1 base; unmatched junction nucleotides: 3. CDR3 sequence: CASSLGQGSQETQYF. CDR3 sequence (DNA): TGTGCCAGCAGTTTAGGACAGGGAAGCCAAGAGACCCAGTACTTC.

V and J are TRBV12-3 or TRBV12-4 and TRBJ2-1, with a possible D match to TRBD2 (5 bases). The CDR3 has 17 amino acids. V was cut by 4 bases and J by 4 bases, with 20 bases left in between. The CDR3: CASSSHPFAGLYNEQFF. Written as DNA, the CDR3 is TGTGCCAGCAGTTCCCATCCCTTCGCGGGTTTGTACAATGAGCAGTTCTTC.

This clonotype was seen more than once but under ten times. The chain employs TRBV2 and TRBJ1-1; D is unclear. This CDR3 is built from 12 residues. Germline V gene data show CDR1 as SNHLY and CDR2 as FYNNEI. The V and J ends lost 6 bases and 0 bases respectively, with 5 bases between them. CDR3 residues: CASRKVNTEAFF. The CDR3 DNA sequence: TGTGCCAGCAGAAAAGTGAACACTGAAGCTTTCTTT.

This clonotype was detected a few times. The J gene is TRBJ2-3, the V gene TRBV7-7; 7 nucleotides line up with TRBD2. The CDR3 extends over 19 amino acids. Germline values: CDR1 SSHAT, CDR2 FNYEAQ (reference sequence). With V trimmed by 8 bases and J by 1 base, 21 bases remained unmatched. The CDR3 protein is CASSPGGRSHLQRTDTQYF. In DNA form, the CDR3 reads TGTGCCAGCTCCCCGGGGGGTAGATCCCATTTACAGCGCACAGATACGCAGTATTTT.

This clonotype was detected only a few times. CDR3 sequence (DNA): TGTGCCAGCAGTTTATCATGGGTAGAAAGAGAGACCCAGTACTTC. The encoded protein is CASSLSWVERETQYF. The chain combines TRBV27 with TRBJ2-5; no definite D call. Trimming took 0 bases from V and 4 from J, leaving 12 bases between them. The CDR3 is 15 amino acids. The germline V gene has CDR1 MNHEY and CDR2 SMNVEV (reference sequence).

This clonotype was seen once. V usage is TRBV11-2 and J usage is TRBJ2-5; 9 nucleotides align to TRBD1. The CDR3 consists of 16 residues. V shed 4 bases, J shed 5 bases, and the junction held 11 bases outside the gene matches. Germline lookup yields CDR1 SGHAT and CDR2 FQNNGV. The CDR3 nucleotides read TGTGCCAGCAGCTGGACTGCCGGACAGGGGTACGAGACCCAGTACTTC. Translation: CASSWTAGQGYETQYF.

CDR3 bases: TGTGCCACCAGCAGAGATATTGGGTTTATCGGGGGTGAGCAGTTCTTC. Translated, it gives CATSRDIGFIGGEQFF. J is TRBJ2-1 and V is TRBV15, with D perhaps TRBD2 (6 bases). The CDR3 is made up of 16 amino acids. Germline values: CDR1 LNHNV, CDR2 YYDKDF (reference sequence). V lost 0 bases and J 9 bases, leaving 18 bases between the germline ends. The entire variable domain, with the rest obtained from reference TRBV15 and TRBJ2-1, is as follows: DAMVIQNPRYQVTQFGKPVTLSCSQTLNHNVMYWYQQKSSQAPKLLFHYYDKDFNNEADTPDNFQSRRPNTSFCFLDIRSPGLGDTAMYLCATSRDIGFIGGEQFFGPGTRLTVL.

This clonotype was seen a few times. The V gene is TRBV18, the J gene TRBJ1-1, with 8 bases identical to TRBD1. The trim removed 6 bases at V and 1 base at J, leaving 7 bases unmatched. Germline V gene lookup returns CDR1 KGHSH and CDR2 LQKENI. CDR3 length: 15 residues. The CDR3 loop is CASSVGQGPNTEAFF. The DNA of the CDR3 is TGTGCCAGCTCGGTCGGACAGGGTCCGAACACTGAAGCTTTCTTT.

The sample holds a few counts of this clonotype. The chain couples TRBV27 to TRBJ2-1, with 7 bases matching TRBD1. CDR3 length: 12 amino acids. Trimming at V came to 4 bases and at J to 12 bases, leaving 6 bases not matched to a gene. The germline CDR1 and CDR2 sequences are MNHEY and SMNVEV (reference sequence). The CDR3 DNA sequence: TGTGCCAGCAGTTGGCCGACAGGGTTGCAGTTCTTC. As protein: CASSWPTGLQFF.

This chain links TRBV27 with TRBJ2-5, with 11 bases that match TRBD2. In germline, CDR1 is MNHEY, CDR2 SMNVEV (reference sequence). J gave up 3 bases and V 5 bases, and 5 bases lay outside the gene matches. The CDR3 contains 15 residues. DNA for the CDR3: TGTGCCAGCAGTACCCCTAGCGGGGGGAAAGAGACCCAGTACTTC. It translates to CASSTPSGGKETQYF.

This chain connects TRBV6-1 to TRBJ2-1; 8 bases agree with TRBD1. With V trimmed by 2 bases and J by 7 bases, 13 bases remained unmatched. This CDR3 region has 17 residues. Germline lookup yields CDR1 MNHNS and CDR2 SASEGT. The DNA for the CDR3 is TGTGCCAGCAGTGAATTGATACGGTCAGGGGGCATGAATGAGCAGTTCTTC. It codes for CASSELIRSGGMNEQFF.

This chain uses TRBV20-1 with TRBJ2-7; D is ambiguous. Germline V CDR1 and CDR2: DFQATT, SNEGSKA (reference sequence). With 2 bases removed from V and 3 bases from J, the gap between germline ends came to 8 bases. The CDR3 totals 12 residues. The CDR3 DNA reads as TGCAGTGCTAGACCCTCCGGCTACGAGCAGTACTTC. This gives the protein CSARPSGYEQYF.

The chain has TRBV3-1 and TRBJ1-1; the D gene is possibly TRBD1 (6 bases). Germline CDR1 LGHDT, CDR2 YNNKEL (reference sequence). V dropped 0 bases and J dropped 4 bases, with 15 bases sitting between them. The CDR3 runs 16 residues. CDR3 nucleotide sequence: TGTGCCAGCAGCCAAGATGGTTGGGGGCTCGGCACTGAAGCTTTCTTT. Its translation: CASSQDGWGLGTEAFF. The full variable domain, completed using reference TRBV3-1 and TRBJ1-1, is DTAVSQTPKYLVTQMGNDKSIKCEQNLGHDTMYWYKQDSKKFLKIMFSYNNKELIINETVPNRFSPKSPDKAHLNLHINSLELGDSAVYFCASSQDGWGLGTEAFFGQGTRLTVV.

This CDR3 is CASSGDSSYNSPLHF. The CDR3 coding sequence is TGCGCCAGCAGCGGGGACAGCTCCTATAATTCACCCCTCCACTTT. This chain connects TRBV5-1 to TRBJ1-6, with 7 bases that match TRBD1. CDR1 SGHRS and CDR2 YFSETQ come from the germline V gene. Trimming removed 4 bases from V and 0 bases from J; junction bases left unmatched: 1. The CDR3 spans 15 residues. Complete variable domain (other parts from reference TRBV5-1 and TRBJ1-6): KAGVTQTPRYLIKTRGQQVTLSCSPISGHRSVSWYQQTPGQGLQFLFEYFSETQRNKGNFPGRFSGRQFSNSRSEMNVSTLELGDSALYLCASSGDSSYNSPLHFGNGTRLTVT.

The chain links TRBV5-1 to TRBJ1-6; 7 positions agree with TRBD1. CDR3 length: 14 amino acids. Germline CDR1 and CDR2: SGHRS and YFSETQ. Trimming removed 1 base from V and 8 bases from J; junction bases left unmatched: 3. Here the CDR3 DNA reads TGCGCCAGCAGCTTGACAGGGGATCATTCACCCCTCCACTTT. It encodes CASSLTGDHSPLHF.

V usage is TRBV6-1 and J usage is TRBJ2-5, with D possibly TRBD1 on 6 matching bases. V was clipped by 7 bases and J by 3 bases, with 12 bases between them. This CDR3 contains 13 residues. Germline values: CDR1 MNHNS, CDR2 SASEGT. The CDR3 protein is CASTRTDKETQYF. CDR3 DNA sequence: TGTGCCAGCACCCGGACAGACAAAGAGACCCAGTACTTC.

The chain recombines TRBV5-6 with TRBJ1-4, with D possibly matching TRBD1 (5 bases). This CDR3 is 16 amino acids long. The germline V and J ends were trimmed by 4 bases and 2 bases, with 15 bases remaining between them. Germline assignment: CDR1 SGHDT and CDR2 YYEEEE. The CDR3 protein is CASSPAREGTNEKLFF. CDR3 in DNA: TGTGCCAGCAGCCCCGCCAGGGAGGGGACTAATGAAAAACTGTTTTTT.

This clonotype was seen only a few times. The rearrangement uses TRBV12-3 or TRBV12-4 and TRBJ2-1; D is possibly TRBD1 or TRBD2 (5 bases each). CDR3 length equals 15 residues. Deletions cut 7 bases from V and 2 bases from J, with 15 bases between. CDR3 amino acids: CASNNRDQAYNEQFF. Written as DNA, the CDR3 is TGTGCCAGCAATAACCGGGACCAAGCCTACAATGAGCAGTTCTTC.

This clonotype has just a few counts. V is TRBV11-2 and J is TRBJ2-3, with a weak D call TRBD1 (6 bases). The CDR3 is 14 amino acids. Germline V gene data show CDR1 as SGHAT and CDR2 as FQNNGV. Between the trimmed V and J ends, which lost 3 bases and 2 bases, there was a span of 9 bases. The DNA for the CDR3 is TGTGCCAGCAGCTTCCGGACAGCCACAGATACGCAGTATTTT. Translation: CASSFRTATDTQYF.

The chain carries TRBV7-3 and TRBJ1-1, with a weak D call TRBD1 (5 bases). V was clipped by 5 bases and J by 1 base, with 14 bases between them. Germline CDR1 is SGHTA and CDR2 is FQGTGA. This CDR3 has 15 residues. The CDR3 loop is CASSRSGGENTEAFF. The CDR3 nucleotides read TGTGCCAGCAGCCGAAGCGGGGGGGAGAACACTGAAGCTTTCTTT.

Only a few counts were recorded for this clonotype. The rearrangement joins TRBV11-2 to TRBJ2-1; TRBD2 agrees at 15 bases. Germline assignment: CDR1 SGHAT and CDR2 FQNNGV. After removal of 4 bases from V and 4 bases from J, the junction contained 8 bases not matched to a gene. The CDR3 loop spans 18 amino acids. The CDR3 DNA sequence: TGTGCCAGCAGCTCACCGGGACTAGCGGGGGGTCGTTACAATGAGCAGTTCTTC. It codes for CASSSPGLAGGRYNEQFF.

The table lists this clonotype with a few counts. The genes are TRBV5-1 and TRBJ2-5; the D is unclear. Germline CDR1 SGHRS, CDR2 YFSETQ. Deletions cut 0 bases from V and 2 bases from J, with 11 bases between. The CDR3 has 15 amino acids. In nucleotides, the CDR3 is TGCGCCAGCAGCTTGGGTCCCGTGAGTCAAGAGACCCAGTACTTC. This encodes CASSLGPVSQETQYF.

There are a few counts of this clonotype. The chain is built from TRBV5-1 and TRBJ1-1, with 9 bases matching TRBD1. Germline CDR1 SGHRS, CDR2 YFSETQ. This CDR3 spans 16 amino acids. The J segment lost 4 bases and the V segment lost 3 bases, leaving 10 bases of the junction unmatched. CDR3 nucleotides: TGCGCCAGCAGCTGGGGGACAGGGAGAGTGGGCACTGAAGCTTTCTTT. Protein sequence: CASSWGTGRVGTEAFF. The variable domain in full, completed from reference TRBV5-1 and TRBJ1-1, reads KAGVTQTPRYLIKTRGQQVTLSCSPISGHRSVSWYQQTPGQGLQFLFEYFSETQRNKGNFPGRFSGRQFSNSRSEMNVSTLELGDSALYLCASSWGTGRVGTEAFFGQGTRLTVV.

This clonotype was counted between two and nine times. V usage is TRBV11-1 and J usage is TRBJ2-2; the match to TRBD2 covers 10 bases. Germline lookup yields CDR1 SGHAT and CDR2 FQDESV (reference sequence). This CDR3 is 19 amino acids long. Trimming at V came to 5 bases and at J to 5 bases, leaving 17 bases not matched to a gene. The CDR3 DNA sequence: TGTGCCAGCAGCCCCGACCCCGGGACTAGCGCTGCGAGGACCGGGGAGCTGTTTTTT. This translates into CASSPDPGTSAARTGELFF.

A few counts support this clonotype. CDR3 loop: CASSFRAPGTEAFF. CDR3 DNA sequence: TGCGCCAGCAGCTTCCGGGCCCCGGGGACTGAAGCTTTCTTT. This chain uses TRBV5-1 with TRBJ1-1; D not certain. The CDR3 has 14 residues. The V end lost 2 bases, the J end lost 5 bases, and 13 bases lay between the germline ends. The germline gives CDR1 SGHRS, CDR2 YFSETQ.